This entry lists 25 T cell receptor beta chains sequenced from one sample in a study of cytomegalovirus exposure and HLA in healthy donors. Vbeta (60) and Jbeta (13) primers were used in the PCR. Assay used: immunoSEQ multiplex PCR; TCRdb lists only in-frame clones, some missing. The sample contains about 170,000 clones, over 75% of which appear only once. The sample comprised PBMCs. These receptors were collected from a woman between 50 and 59 years old in good health and CMV-seropositive.

The chain links TRBV4-2 to TRBJ1-4, with 11 bases identical to TRBD1. Looked up from germline, CDR1 is LGHNA and CDR2 is YNFKEQ. This CDR3 contains 16 residues. V lost 8 bases and J lost 8; bases outside the gene matches: 13. The CDR3 coding sequence is TGTGCCAGCGGAGTGGGACAGGGGGTATTAGAGGAAAAACTGTTTTTT. Protein: CASGVGQGVLEEKLFF.

V usage is TRBV30 and J usage is TRBJ2-5, with D perhaps matching TRBD2 (6 bases). The ends were cut back, 2 bases at V and 2 bases at J, with 9 bases in the middle. CDR3 size: 13 residues. In germline, CDR1 is GTSNPN, CDR2 SVGIG (reference sequence). CDR3 sequence reads: CAWSPGAQETQYF. The CDR3 bases are TGTGCCTGGAGTCCGGGAGCACAAGAGACCCAGTACTTC.

The rearrangement joins TRBV7-2 to TRBJ2-1, with 7 positions matching TRBD1. Germline CDR1 reads SGHTA; CDR2 reads FQGNSA. CDR3 size: 16 residues. V was pared by 2 bases and J by 1 base, with 5 bases of the junction left unmatched. Here the CDR3 reads CASSLSRTGSYNEQFF. CDR3 coding DNA: TGTGCCAGCAGCTTAAGCCGGACAGGATCCTACAATGAGCAGTTCTTC.

The chain is built from TRBV7-9 and TRBJ2-1, with D perhaps TRBD1 (6 bases). In germline, CDR1 is SEHNR, CDR2 FQNEAQ (reference sequence). With 4 bases removed from V and 2 bases from J, the gap between germline ends came to 9 bases. This CDR3 comprises 14 residues. CDR3 in amino acids: CASSYTGPYNEQFF. The CDR3 coding sequence is TGTGCCAGCAGCTATACAGGGCCCTACAATGAGCAGTTCTTC.

The chain carries TRBV30 and TRBJ2-7; a possible D gene is TRBD2 (5 bases). V lost 3 bases to trimming and J lost 4 bases, with 13 bases between them. CDR3 size: 13 residues. Germline lookup yields CDR1 GTSNPN and CDR2 SVGIG (reference sequence). The CDR3 region has the DNA TGTGCCTGGAGACACGGGGTAAGGTACGAGCAGTACTTC. Translation gives CAWRHGVRYEQYF.

The chain recombines TRBV7-8 with TRBJ1-3, with 7 nucleotides matching TRBD1. V shed 5 bases and J 2 bases; nucleotides not matched to a gene: 6. This CDR3 spans 15 amino acids. Germline V CDR1 and CDR2: SGHVS, FQNEAQ. CDR3 sequence reads: CASSPGQLAGNTIYF. The CDR3 nucleotides are TGTGCCAGCAGCCCGGGACAGCTAGCTGGAAACACCATATATTTT. Drawing the rest from reference TRBV7-8 and TRBJ1-3, the complete variable domain is GAGVSQSPRYKVAKRGQDVALRCDPISGHVSLFWYQQALGQGPEFLTYFQNEAQLDKSGLPSDRFFAERPEGSVSTLKIQRTQQEDSAVYLCASSPGQLAGNTIYFGEGSWLTVV.

This chain uses TRBV5-5 with TRBJ1-1; D gene unclear. This CDR3 is 14 amino acids long. The germline V gene encodes CDR1 SGHKS and CDR2 YYEKEE (reference sequence). The germline V and J ends were trimmed by 0 bases and 0 bases, with 6 bases remaining between them. The CDR3 reads CASSLAVLNTEAFF. Written as DNA, the CDR3 is TGTGCCAGCAGCTTGGCTGTTTTGAACACTGAAGCTTTCTTT.

The V call is TRBV30, the J call TRBJ2-7; D possibly corresponds to TRBD1 (6 bases). Germline CDR1 GTSNPN, CDR2 SVGIG (reference sequence). This CDR3 comprises 17 residues. V was cut by 0 bases and J by 5 bases, with 23 bases left in between. Here the CDR3 DNA reads TGTGCCTGGAGTGTTCCGGTGAGAGTAGGGGGAGAGGACGAGCAGTACTTC. As protein: CAWSVPVRVGGEDEQYF.

The gene calls are TRBV7-3 and TRBJ1-1; D might be TRBD1 (6 bases). This CDR3 has 15 residues. Germline CDR1 reads SGHTA; CDR2 reads FQGTGA. Trimming shortened V by 5 bases and J by 0 bases, and 13 bases separated the two germline ends. The CDR3 coding sequence is TGTGCCAGCAGCGTACAGGGACAAATGAACACTGAAGCTTTCTTT. Translating gives CASSVQGQMNTEAFF.

This sequence joins TRBV7-2 and TRBJ2-7, with a tentative D call TRBD1 (5 bases). The CDR3 extends over 18 amino acids. V was shortened by 1 base and J by 0 bases, with 19 bases between the two germline ends. Per germline, CDR1 SGHTA and CDR2 FQGNSA. Written as DNA, the CDR3 is TGTGCCAGCAGCTTAGTACACCGGAACTACAGGAGCTCCTACGAGCAGTACTTC. Translated, it gives CASSLVHRNYRSSYEQYF.

This chain uses TRBV5-4 with TRBJ1-1; 10 positions agree with TRBD1. CDR3 size: 16 residues. V was clipped by 4 bases and J by 1 base; unmatched bases: 7. Germline V gene data show CDR1 as SGHNT and CDR2 as YYREEE (reference sequence). The CDR3 nucleotides read TGTGCCAGCAGCCCCCGGGACAGGGGCCCGAACACTGAAGCTTTCTTT. This encodes CASSPRDRGPNTEAFF.

The V call is TRBV18, the J call TRBJ1-1; TRBD1 matches at 9 bases. Germline V gene lookup returns CDR1 KGHSH and CDR2 LQKENI. This CDR3 spans 14 amino acids. Trimming removed 0 bases from V and 5 bases from J; junction bases left unmatched: 1. The CDR3 sequence: CASSPPDRGTEAFF. The CDR3 DNA reads as TGTGCCAGCTCACCACCCGACAGGGGGACTGAAGCTTTCTTT. The entire variable domain, with the rest obtained from reference TRBV18 and TRBJ1-1, is as follows: NAGVMQNPRHLVRRRGQEARLRCSPMKGHSHVYWYRQLPEEGLKFMVYLQKENIIDESGMPKERFSAEFPKEGPSILRIQQVVRGDSAAYFCASSPPDRGTEAFFGQGTRLTVV.

The chain links TRBV28 to TRBJ2-1; D perhaps matches TRBD1 (6 bases). The CDR3 contains 14 residues. Germline V CDR1 and CDR2: MDHEN, SYDVKM. The V end lost 11 bases, the J end lost 8 bases, and 22 bases lay between the germline ends. CDR3 nucleotides: TGTGCCCTACATTCGGTGGGGGCGCCGGATGAGCAGTTCTTC. This translates into CALHSVGAPDEQFF.

The chain carries TRBV2 and TRBJ2-4; 8 bases are shared with TRBD2. The junction had 7 bases not matched to a gene; V was cut back by 3 bases and J by 6 bases. The CDR3 extends over 15 amino acids. The germline gives CDR1 SNHLY, CDR2 FYNNEI. The CDR3 sequence is CASSDSGRSRNIQYF. For the CDR3, the DNA is TGTGCCAGCAGTGACAGCGGGAGATCAAGAAACATTCAGTACTTC.

This chain uses TRBV28 with TRBJ2-7; 9 bases map to TRBD1. This CDR3 region has 15 residues. Trimming at V came to 6 bases and at J to 0 bases, leaving 6 bases not matched to a gene. Per germline, CDR1 MDHEN and CDR2 SYDVKM. CDR3 nucleotide sequence: TGTGCCAGCAGCGGACAGGGGATAAGCTCCTACGAGCAGTACTTC. Its translation: CASSGQGISSYEQYF.

This chain joins TRBV6-6 and TRBJ1-2; 9 bases match TRBD1. The CDR3 covers 14 residues. Trimming at V came to 7 bases and at J to 7 bases, leaving 10 bases not matched to a gene. Germline loops: CDR1 MNHNY, CDR2 SVGAGI (reference sequence). The CDR3 loop is CASTIGQGSFGYTF. The CDR3 DNA follows: TGTGCCAGCACCATTGGACAGGGGTCTTTTGGCTACACCTTC.

Remarks on this clone: The junction does not match germline at one end; this may be a read error. The genes are TRBV6-1 and TRBJ2-7; D may be TRBD1 (5 bases). The CDR3 has 13 residues. Looked up from germline, CDR1 is MNHNS and CDR2 is SASEGT. Here the CDR3 DNA reads TGTGCCAGCAGTGAAGGGGGCCCCTACGGGCAGTACTTC. This gives the protein CASSEGGPYGQYF.

V is TRBV6-6 and J is TRBJ2-7, with 9 nucleotides matching TRBD1. Trimming cost V 4 bases and J 7 bases; bases outside gene matches: 11. The CDR3 has 15 amino acids. CDR1 MNHNY and CDR2 SVGAGI come from the germline V gene (reference sequence). The CDR3 DNA follows: TGTGCCAGCAGTTCTTCAACCGACAGGGGGAATGAGCAGTACTTC. It translates to CASSSSTDRGNEQYF.

The V and J genes are TRBV29-1 and TRBJ1-1; D ambiguous. Germline loops: CDR1 SQVTM, CDR2 ANQGSEA. Between the trimmed V and J ends, which lost 4 bases and 0 bases, there was a span of 6 bases. There are 12 residues in the CDR3. CDR3 nucleotide sequence: TGCAGCGTTGTTGACATGAACACTGAAGCTTTCTTT. Residues: CSVVDMNTEAFF.

The chain links TRBV10-3 to TRBJ1-3, with D possibly matching TRBD1 (6 bases). Per the germline V gene, CDR1 is ENHRY and CDR2 is SYGVKD. This CDR3 spans 16 amino acids. The V gene lost 2 bases and the J gene lost 2 bases, with 13 bases spanning the gap. The CDR3 DNA is TGTGCCATCAGTGAGGCGTCCCACAGGGCTGGAAACACCATATATTTT. This sequence encodes CAISEASHRAGNTIYF.

This chain links TRBV6-5 with TRBJ1-1; D gene ambiguous. This CDR3 has 15 residues. Trimming stripped 0 bases from V and 0 bases from J, with 8 bases between. From germline, CDR1 is MNHEY and CDR2 SVGAGI. CDR3 in DNA: TGTGCCAGCAGTTACTCGAACAACATGAACACTGAAGCTTTCTTT. This codes for CASSYSNNMNTEAFF.

The rearrangement joins TRBV11-1 to TRBJ2-7; possible D gene TRBD1, 5 bases. Deletions cut 2 bases from V and 4 bases from J, with 27 bases between. The germline V gene has CDR1 SGHAT and CDR2 FQDESV (reference sequence). CDR3 length: 19 residues. The CDR3 DNA is TGTGCCAGCAGCTTATACGTCAGGGTCACCCCCCAAACGACTTACGAGCAGTACTTC. As protein: CASSLYVRVTPQTTYEQYF.

This rearrangement joins TRBV4-2 to TRBJ2-5; tentative D call: TRBD2 (5 bases). Trimming stripped 0 bases from V and 9 bases from J, with 17 bases between. This CDR3 comprises 15 residues. The V gene's germline CDR1 is LGHNA and CDR2 YNFKEQ. CDR3 nucleotides: TGTGCCAGCAGCCAAGACACCCTAACCGTGGAGGCCCAGTACTTC. Amino acid sequence: CASSQDTLTVEAQYF.

The gene calls are TRBV6-6 and TRBJ2-7; D is uncertain. The CDR3 extends over 11 amino acids. Germline V gives CDR1 MNHNY, CDR2 SVGAGI (reference sequence). V was clipped by 5 bases and J by 4 bases, with 6 bases between them. This CDR3 is CASSPQYEQYF. The DNA for the CDR3 is TGTGCCAGCAGTCCGCAGTACGAGCAGTACTTC.

This chain links TRBV7-2 with TRBJ2-7, with a possible D match to TRBD2 (6 bases). V dropped 2 bases and J dropped 0 bases, with 11 bases sitting between them. The CDR3 runs 15 residues. Per the germline V gene, CDR1 is SGHTA and CDR2 is FQGNSA. CDR3 sequence reads: CASSLTPGDSYEQYF. The CDR3, as DNA: TGTGCCAGCAGCTTAACACCGGGGGACTCCTACGAGCAGTACTTC.